A selection of T cell receptor beta chains follows, all from one sample in a study of T-cell memory formation after mild COVID-19. Each CDR3 protein is one row after TCRdb ran MiXCR on the 5' RACE reads. Counted here are about 360,000 distinct CDR3 sequences, 10% to 15% occurring once; the ten biggest clones make up 20% to 25%. The sequencing sample was made of PBMCs or a T cell subset sorted from them (not recorded which). Receptors were obtained from a man aged 18-30 years who had mild COVID-19 (a few samples of this study predate the infection). Cell type and time point are not known. Both conserved end residues are part of each CDR3. Fields, in order: clone size, V gene, CDR3 length, D gene, J gene, CDR3 protein, CDR3 DNA. D genes are given only for firm matches. The size entry is marked missing in some rows and otherwise reads once, few, many or a size class.

clone_size: NA; v_call: TRBV6-5; cdr3_length: 19; d_call: NA; j_call: TRBJ2-2; cdr3_aa: CASSYGRSQSHFLPGELFF; cdr3_nt: TGTGCCAGCAGTTACGGGCGGTCCCAGTCCCACTTTTTACCCGGGGAGCTGTTTTTT
clone_size: few; v_call: TRBV4-3; cdr3_length: 13; d_call: NA; j_call: TRBJ1-4; cdr3_aa: CASSQDLAAFLFF; cdr3_nt: TGCGCCAGCAGCCAAGATCTGGCTGCTTTCCTGTTTTTT
clone_size: NA; v_call: TRBV9; cdr3_length: 15; d_call: NA; j_call: TRBJ1-3; cdr3_aa: CASSVVAGTGNTIYF; cdr3_nt: TGTGCCAGCAGCGTAGTGGCAGGGACTGGAAACACCATATATTTT
clone_size: NA; v_call: TRBV4-3; cdr3_length: 17; d_call: TRBD2; j_call: TRBJ2-3; cdr3_aa: CASSHLLAGDRTDTQYF; cdr3_nt: TGCGCCAGCAGCCACCTACTAGCGGGGGACCGCACAGATACGCAGTATTTT
clone_size: NA; v_call: TRBV7-8; cdr3_length: 15; d_call: NA; j_call: TRBJ2-1; cdr3_aa: CASSFPQRGSDEQFF; cdr3_nt: TGTGCCAGCAGCTTTCCCCAACGGGGGTCGGATGAGCAGTTCTTC
clone_size: few; v_call: TRBV9; cdr3_length: 15; d_call: NA; j_call: TRBJ2-1; cdr3_aa: CASSAGTGAFNEQFF; cdr3_nt: TGTGCCAGCAGCGCCGGGACGGGGGCCTTTAATGAGCAGTTCTTC
clone_size: few; v_call: TRBV7-9; cdr3_length: 15; d_call: TRBD2; j_call: TRBJ2-3; cdr3_aa: CASSRSGGSTDTQYF; cdr3_nt: TGTGCCAGCAGCCGTAGCGGGGGGAGCACAGATACGCAGTATTTT
clone_size: few; v_call: TRBV6-5; cdr3_length: 13; d_call: NA; j_call: TRBJ2-5; cdr3_aa: CASSWSRGETQYF; cdr3_nt: TGTGCCAGCAGCTGGAGTAGGGGAGAGACCCAGTACTTC
clone_size: NA; v_call: TRBV7-9; cdr3_length: 16; d_call: TRBD1; j_call: TRBJ2-1; cdr3_aa: CASSGPGTGGAGEQFF; cdr3_nt: TGTGCCAGCAGCGGGCCCGGGACAGGGGGCGCCGGGGAGCAGTTCTTC
clone_size: NA; v_call: TRBV15; cdr3_length: 16; d_call: TRBD1; j_call: TRBJ1-5; cdr3_aa: CATSRTQQGPPPPQHF; cdr3_nt: TGTGCCACCAGCAGAACGCAACAGGGGCCGCCGCCGCCCCAGCATTTT
clone_size: NA; v_call: TRBV7-2; cdr3_length: 17; d_call: TRBD2; j_call: TRBJ2-3; cdr3_aa: CASSLTTSGGATDTQYF; cdr3_nt: TGTGCCAGCAGCTTGACTACTAGCGGGGGGGCCACAGATACGCAGTATTTT
clone_size: few; v_call: TRBV13; cdr3_length: 14; d_call: NA; j_call: TRBJ1-1; cdr3_aa: CASSSGPGGTEAFF; cdr3_nt: TGTGCCAGCAGCTCGGGGCCCGGGGGGACTGAAGCTTTCTTT
clone_size: NA; v_call: TRBV5-6; cdr3_length: 16; d_call: NA; j_call: TRBJ2-5; cdr3_aa: CASSLEARVYQETQYF; cdr3_nt: TGTGCCAGCAGCTTGGAGGCCAGGGTGTACCAAGAGACCCAGTACTTC
clone_size: NA; v_call: TRBV10-1; cdr3_length: 16; d_call: NA; j_call: TRBJ2-3; cdr3_aa: CASSESTGRGFDTQYF; cdr3_nt: TGCGCCAGCAGTGAGTCGACGGGCAGGGGTTTCGATACGCAGTATTTT
clone_size: few; v_call: TRBV12-3/TRBV12-4; cdr3_length: 15; d_call: TRBD2; j_call: TRBJ2-5; cdr3_aa: CASSLSAGGKETQYF; cdr3_nt: TGTGCCAGCAGTTTATCCGCGGGGGGTAAAGAGACCCAGTACTTC
clone_size: few; v_call: TRBV11-2; cdr3_length: 13; d_call: NA; j_call: TRBJ2-4; cdr3_aa: CASSPSLGNIQYF; cdr3_nt: TGTGCCAGCAGCCCCTCATTGGGAAACATTCAGTACTTC
clone_size: NA; v_call: TRBV6-5; cdr3_length: 13; d_call: TRBD1; j_call: TRBJ2-2; cdr3_aa: CASNRGVKGELFF; cdr3_nt: TGTGCCAGTAACAGGGGCGTAAAGGGGGAGCTGTTTTTT
clone_size: few; v_call: TRBV7-9; cdr3_length: 16; d_call: NA; j_call: TRBJ2-3; cdr3_aa: CASSLVVRISTDTQYF; cdr3_nt: TGTGCCAGCAGCTTAGTGGTCAGGATATCCACAGATACGCAGTATTTT
clone_size: many; v_call: TRBV4-3; cdr3_length: 13; d_call: NA; j_call: TRBJ1-1; cdr3_aa: CASSQEHWGEAFF; cdr3_nt: TGCGCCAGCAGCCAAGAACATTGGGGTGAAGCTTTCTTT
clone_size: many; v_call: TRBV6-6; cdr3_length: 15; d_call: TRBD1; j_call: TRBJ2-7; cdr3_aa: CASSGNDRVLGEQYF; cdr3_nt: TGTGCCAGCAGTGGGAACGACAGGGTTCTCGGTGAGCAGTACTTC
clone_size: NA; v_call: TRBV5-4; cdr3_length: 15; d_call: TRBD1; j_call: TRBJ1-6; cdr3_aa: CASSPAPGQGKELHF; cdr3_nt: TGTGCCAGCAGCCCCGCCCCGGGACAGGGGAAGGAGCTCCACTTT
clone_size: NA; v_call: TRBV15; cdr3_length: 13; d_call: NA; j_call: TRBJ1-6; cdr3_aa: CATSRQEGSPLHF; cdr3_nt: TGTGCCACCAGTCGGCAGGAAGGTTCACCCCTCCACTTT
clone_size: few; v_call: TRBV5-1; cdr3_length: 17; d_call: NA; j_call: TRBJ2-3; cdr3_aa: CASSPGWLGQSTDTQYF; cdr3_nt: TGCGCCAGCAGCCCCGGATGGTTAGGACAGAGCACAGATACGCAGTATTTT
clone_size: few; v_call: TRBV25-1; cdr3_length: 13; d_call: NA; j_call: TRBJ1-1; cdr3_aa: CASSGQVYTEAFF; cdr3_nt: TGTGCCAGCAGTGGGCAGGTATACACTGAAGCTTTCTTT
clone_size: few; v_call: TRBV10-2; cdr3_length: 12; d_call: NA; j_call: TRBJ2-5; cdr3_aa: CASSAGAETQYF; cdr3_nt: TGCGCCAGCAGTGCAGGGGCAGAGACCCAGTACTTC
clone_size: NA; v_call: TRBV24-1; cdr3_length: 20; d_call: NA; j_call: TRBJ2-2; cdr3_aa: CATSDSLGQGGGIYTGELFF; cdr3_nt: TGTGCCACCAGTGATTCCCTCGGACAGGGAGGGGGTATATACACCGGGGAGCTGTTTTTT
clone_size: few; v_call: TRBV9; cdr3_length: 13; d_call: NA; j_call: TRBJ2-7; cdr3_aa: CASSVGQSYEQYF; cdr3_nt: TGTGCCAGCAGCGTAGGACAGTCCTACGAGCAGTACTTC
clone_size: few; v_call: TRBV5-1; cdr3_length: 15; d_call: TRBD1; j_call: TRBJ1-1; cdr3_aa: CASSALQGANTEAFF; cdr3_nt: TGCGCCAGCAGCGCGTTACAGGGGGCGAACACTGAAGCTTTCTTT
clone_size: few; v_call: TRBV9; cdr3_length: 16; d_call: TRBD1; j_call: TRBJ2-2; cdr3_aa: CASSVEQGGHTGELFF; cdr3_nt: TGTGCCAGCAGCGTAGAACAGGGGGGACACACCGGGGAGCTGTTTTTT
clone_size: NA; v_call: TRBV7-9; cdr3_length: 13; d_call: NA; j_call: TRBJ1-1; cdr3_aa: CASSLLGQAEAFF; cdr3_nt: TGTGCCAGCAGCTTATTAGGGCAGGCCGAAGCTTTCTTT
clone_size: once; v_call: TRBV27; cdr3_length: 14; d_call: NA; j_call: TRBJ1-2; cdr3_aa: CASSPPGGGYGYTF; cdr3_nt: TGTGCCAGCAGTCCTCCCGGGGGGGGATATGGCTACACCTTC
clone_size: few; v_call: TRBV4-3; cdr3_length: 13; d_call: NA; j_call: TRBJ2-4; cdr3_aa: CASSQERETLLYF; cdr3_nt: TGCGCCAGCAGCCAAGAGAGGGAGACTTTACTGTACTTC
clone_size: NA; v_call: TRBV12-3/TRBV12-4; cdr3_length: 15; d_call: NA; j_call: TRBJ1-1; cdr3_aa: CASSLPGGENTEAFF; cdr3_nt: TGTGCCAGCAGTTTACCCGGGGGTGAGAACACTGAAGCTTTCTTT
clone_size: few; v_call: TRBV6-5; cdr3_length: 19; d_call: NA; j_call: TRBJ1-6; cdr3_aa: CASSYSIGSLSSYNSPLHF; cdr3_nt: TGTGCCAGCAGTTACTCGATAGGCTCCCTGAGCTCCTATAATTCACCCCTCCACTTT
clone_size: few; v_call: TRBV7-9; cdr3_length: 14; d_call: NA; j_call: TRBJ2-3; cdr3_aa: CASSFRQGADTQYF; cdr3_nt: TGTGCCAGCAGCTTCCGGCAGGGCGCAGATACGCAGTATTTT
clone_size: few; v_call: TRBV5-1; cdr3_length: 16; d_call: TRBD1; j_call: TRBJ2-1; cdr3_aa: CASSAVGTGVYNEQFF; cdr3_nt: TGCGCCAGCAGCGCAGTCGGGACAGGGGTATACAATGAGCAGTTCTTC